This T cell receptor beta chain was sequenced in a study of spatial heterogeneity in lung cancer (dated by TCRdb to the late 2010s). For the wider study: Beta-chain transcripts were consistently detected in greater numbers than alpha-chain transcripts, which likely reflects a higher abundance of beta-chain transcripts. In tumor regions, TCR transcript counts showed a strong correlation with a T cell transcriptional module score from matched bulk RNA-seq. TCR repertoire features were related to nonsynonymous mutation counts determined by whole-exome sequencing of tumor tissue. In non-small cell lung cancer, the study made a quantitative comparison of TCR alpha and beta repertoires among multiple tumor regions, matched nontumor lung and blood. Both alpha and beta chains were TCR-sequenced in samples taken at surgery, namely 220 tumor regions, around 64 matched nontumor lung samples and 50 to 60 PBMC samples. In the raw uncorrected reads, each unique combination of TCR and UMI appeared more than ten times on average. What the study reported, not specific to this receptor: TCR-seq coverage of tumor T cells was estimated at only roughly 6.5% for alpha chains and 13% to 15% for beta chains. Confirming at a functional level the hypothesis that regional TCRs recognize regional mutations was considered to require additional single-cell paired TCR alpha and beta sequencing. Counts of ubiquitous and regional expanded TCRs correlated with counts of ubiquitous and regional nonsynonymous mutations, respectively. The tumor nonsynonymous mutation count correlated with the number of expanded intratumoral alpha and beta TCRs.

Interpreted using the paper, the time point label stands for: sample taken at primary tumor resection. The donors were more than 65 patients from the lung TRACERx cohort who had early-stage, untreated non-small cell lung cancer. For TCR sequencing, whole RNA was extracted from tumor and nontumor lung tissue, or from cryopreserved PBMC samples, and no cell sorting was done. Only patients with enough RNA available from two or more tumor regions were chosen for TCR sequencing. A lung pathologist reviewed the tumor and adjacent nontumor lung specimens before the specimens were selected. Libraries were constructed by 5' RACE. The reads were generated on a NextSeq 500. In the TCR library protocol, a unique molecular identifier was attached to each TCR cDNA molecule so that PCR and sequencing errors could be corrected. Turning to the authors' computational methods: TCR identification, UMI-based error correction and CDR3 extraction were all carried out with Decombinator tools. Expanded TCRs were defined as those above a frequency of 2 per 1,000, corresponding to the top 1% of the tumor frequency distribution. Expanded tumor TCRs statistically deemed absent (corrected P<0.05) from at least one tumor region were classed as regional, and all other expanded tumor TCRs were classed as ubiquitous. Renyi diversity was computed with the R vegan package after each repertoire had been subsampled 100 times to 5,000 TCRs. CDR3 similarity networks were built from amino acid triplet string-kernel similarity, connecting CDR3s with pairwise similarity above 0.82. TCRdb cleaned the public reads at Q25 with fastp, built clones with MiXCR and kept in-frame beta chains. Every entry covers one CDR3 protein and lists the most common genes and DNA from its rows. These V and J calls derive from TCRdb rather than the authors' analysis. Here the sample has about 1,000 distinct CDR3 sequences; around 3.9% occur a single time. Of the sample, more than 30% is held by the ten largest clones.

Trimming takes 1 base from V and 8 bases from J, and the germline ends sit 17 bases apart. The CDR3 runs 15 residues from the cysteine to the phenylalanine. Of the read, only the CDR3 DNA is kept; its 45 bases are in frame from base 1. The germline V gene sets CDR1 to SGHTA and CDR2 to FQGNSA. In its sample, this clonotype was seen many times. Which antigen it targets is not known. A much larger clone differs by one base, so this may be a read error. The clonotype comes from a male donor with early-stage non-small cell lung cancer. This receptor chain uses TRBV7-2 and TRBJ1-2; a tentative D match to TRBD1 spans 6 bases. The sequences come from lung tumor tissue, collected at surgery. The DNA is TGTGCCAGCAGCTTAGTGGCCAGTCTGGGGGCGGGCTACACCTTC. Its product reads: CASSLVASLGAGYTF.